The clone carrying this T cell receptor beta chain was counted only a few times. The antigen is not known. Amplified TCR beta CDR3 regions came from RNA transcripts. The HTBI set primed first-round TCR CDR3 RT-PCR. Using its own MiXCR run on the multiplex PCR reads, TCRdb lists one record per CDR3 protein. The sample records around 290,000 distinct CDR3 sequences, roughly an eighth being singletons. Exclusion of patients followed from uncontrolled infection, other autoimmune disease, pregnancy or lactation. Clinical symptoms, serum thyroxine, TRAb, thyroid ultrasound and orbital computed tomography established diagnosis. The data were taken from a study of T cells in Graves' hyperthyroidism and ophthalmopathy. General study findings and limits: A model using 13 V-J features told ophthalmopathy apart from stable hyperthyroidism.

The source is a middle-aged woman with Graves' hyperthyroidism. The sample taken for sequencing was blood.

CDR3 in amino acids: CASSPTGVRGNTIYF. The DNA of the CDR3 is TGTGCCAGCAGCCCAACAGGCGTACGAGGAAACACCATATATTTT. This chain links TRBV7-9 with TRBJ1-3; possibly TRBD1 for D (5 bases). The CDR3 runs to 15 residues. Trimming took off 5 bases at V and 4 bases at J, with 15 bases between the two ends. CDR1 SEHNR and CDR2 FQNEAQ come from the germline V gene (reference sequence). The whole variable domain, remainder taken from reference TRBV7-9 and TRBJ1-3, is DTGVSQNPRHKITKRGQNVTFRCDPISEHNRLYWYRQTLGQGPEFLTYFQNEAQLEKSRLLSDRFSAERPKGSFSTLEIQRTEQGDSAMYLCASSPTGVRGNTIYFGEGSWLTVV.